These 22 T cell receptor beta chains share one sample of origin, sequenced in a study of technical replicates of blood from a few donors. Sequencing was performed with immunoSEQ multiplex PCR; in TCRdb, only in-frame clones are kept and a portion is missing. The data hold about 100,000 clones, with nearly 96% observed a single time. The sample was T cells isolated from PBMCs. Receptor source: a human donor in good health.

The CDR3 loop is CASSPRQETLEKLFF. DNA for the CDR3: TGTGCCAGCAGCCCCCGACAGGAGACTCTTGAAAAACTGTTTTTT. The rearrangement uses TRBV9 and TRBJ1-4, with D perhaps TRBD1 (6 bases). The CDR3 length is 15 residues. Germline CDR1 SGDLS, CDR2 YYNGEE. V was clipped by 4 bases and J by 7 bases, with 17 bases between them.

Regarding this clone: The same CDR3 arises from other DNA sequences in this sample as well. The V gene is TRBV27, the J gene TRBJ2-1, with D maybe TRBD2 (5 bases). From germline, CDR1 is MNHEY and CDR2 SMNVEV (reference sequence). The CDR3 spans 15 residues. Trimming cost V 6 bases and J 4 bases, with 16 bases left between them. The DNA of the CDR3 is TGTGCCAGCAGAGTAGGAGGAGAAGCTTACAATGAGCAGTTCTTC. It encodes CASRVGGEAYNEQFF.

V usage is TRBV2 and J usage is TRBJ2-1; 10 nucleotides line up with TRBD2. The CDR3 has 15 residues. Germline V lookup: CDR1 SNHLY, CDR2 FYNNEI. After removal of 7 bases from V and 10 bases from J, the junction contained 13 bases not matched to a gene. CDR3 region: CASIVSGRAQSEQFF. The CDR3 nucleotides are TGTGCCAGCATAGTAAGCGGGAGGGCCCAAAGCGAGCAGTTCTTC.

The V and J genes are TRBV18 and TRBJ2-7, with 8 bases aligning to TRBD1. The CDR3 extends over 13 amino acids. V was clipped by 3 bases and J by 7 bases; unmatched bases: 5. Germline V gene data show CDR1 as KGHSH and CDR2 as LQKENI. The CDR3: CASSPGQGLEQYF. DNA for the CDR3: TGTGCCAGCTCACCTGGACAGGGCTTAGAGCAGTACTTC.

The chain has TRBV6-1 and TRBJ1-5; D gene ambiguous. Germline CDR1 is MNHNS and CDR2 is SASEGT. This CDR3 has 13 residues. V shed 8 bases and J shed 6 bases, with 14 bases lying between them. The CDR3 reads CASSRESLQPQHF. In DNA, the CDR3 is TGTGCCAGCTCCCGGGAGAGTCTTCAGCCCCAGCATTTT.

CDR3 nucleotide sequence: TGTGCCAGCAGCTTATCAGGGGATGGAGAGACCCAGTACTTC. It yields the protein CASSLSGDGETQYF. This chain links TRBV7-9 with TRBJ2-5, with D tentatively TRBD1 (6 bases). Germline V gene lookup returns CDR1 SEHNR and CDR2 FQNEAQ (reference sequence). Deletions cut 2 bases from V and 4 bases from J, with 11 bases between. The length of the CDR3 is 14 residues.

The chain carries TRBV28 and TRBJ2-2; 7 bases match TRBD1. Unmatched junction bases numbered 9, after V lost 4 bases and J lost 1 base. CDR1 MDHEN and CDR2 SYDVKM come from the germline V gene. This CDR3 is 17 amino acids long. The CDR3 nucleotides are TGTGCCAGCAGTTCCCCTGGGACAGCTGTGAACACCGGGGAGCTGTTTTTT. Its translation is CASSSPGTAVNTGELFF.

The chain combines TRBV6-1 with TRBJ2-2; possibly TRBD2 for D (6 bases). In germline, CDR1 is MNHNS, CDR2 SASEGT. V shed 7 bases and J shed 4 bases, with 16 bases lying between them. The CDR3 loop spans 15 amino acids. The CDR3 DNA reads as TGTGCCAGCACCAAGACTAGGAACCCCACCGGGGAGCTGTTTTTT. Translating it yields CASTKTRNPTGELFF.

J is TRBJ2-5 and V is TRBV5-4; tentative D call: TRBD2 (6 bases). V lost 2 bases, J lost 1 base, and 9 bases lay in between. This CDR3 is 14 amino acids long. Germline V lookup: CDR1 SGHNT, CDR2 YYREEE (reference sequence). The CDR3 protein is CASSFPGGQETQYF. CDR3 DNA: TGTGCCAGCAGCTTCCCCGGGGGCCAAGAGACCCAGTACTTC.

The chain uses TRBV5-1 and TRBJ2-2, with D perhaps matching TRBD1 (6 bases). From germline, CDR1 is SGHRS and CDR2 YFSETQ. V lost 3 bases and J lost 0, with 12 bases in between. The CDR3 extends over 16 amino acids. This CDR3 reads CASSSFTGPNTGELFF. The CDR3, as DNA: TGCGCCAGCAGCTCCTTTACAGGGCCGAACACCGGGGAGCTGTTTTTT. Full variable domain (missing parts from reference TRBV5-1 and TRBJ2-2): KAGVTQTPRYLIKTRGQQVTLSCSPISGHRSVSWYQQTPGQGLQFLFEYFSETQRNKGNFPGRFSGRQFSNSRSEMNVSTLELGDSALYLCASSSFTGPNTGELFFGEGSRLTVL.

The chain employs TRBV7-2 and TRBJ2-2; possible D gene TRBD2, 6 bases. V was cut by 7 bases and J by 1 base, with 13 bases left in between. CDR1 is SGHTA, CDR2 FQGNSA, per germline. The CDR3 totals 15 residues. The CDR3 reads CASTLGLGNTGELFF. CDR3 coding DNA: TGTGCCAGCACCTTGGGACTTGGGAACACCGGGGAGCTGTTTTTT. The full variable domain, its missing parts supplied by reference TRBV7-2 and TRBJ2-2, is GAGVSQSPSNKVTEKGKDVELRCDPISGHTALYWYRQSLGQGLEFLIYFQGNSAPDKSGLPSDRFSAERTGGSVSTLTIQRTQQEDSAVYLCASTLGLGNTGELFFGEGSRLTVL.

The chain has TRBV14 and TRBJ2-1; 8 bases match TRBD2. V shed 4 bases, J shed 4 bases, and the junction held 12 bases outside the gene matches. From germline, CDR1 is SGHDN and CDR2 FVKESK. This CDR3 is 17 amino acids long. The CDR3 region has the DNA TGTGCCAGCAGCCGAGGTGGGGGAGCGGGAGAATACAATGAGCAGTTCTTC. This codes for CASSRGGGAGEYNEQFF.

CDR3 sequence: CASSQTSGTSYEQYF. DNA of the CDR3: TGTGCCAGCAGCCAGACTAGCGGGACCTCCTACGAGCAGTACTTC. The rearrangement uses TRBV14 and TRBJ2-7; 11 nucleotides align to TRBD2. Looked up from germline, CDR1 is SGHDN and CDR2 is FVKESK. CDR3 size: 15 residues. The junction had 1 base not matched to a gene; V was cut back by 3 bases and J by 0 bases.

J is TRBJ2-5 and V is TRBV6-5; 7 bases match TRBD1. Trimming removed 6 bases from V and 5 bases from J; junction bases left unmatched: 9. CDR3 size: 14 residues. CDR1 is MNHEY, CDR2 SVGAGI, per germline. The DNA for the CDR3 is TGTGCCAGCAGGTGGGGACAGCTATCGGAGACCCAGTACTTC. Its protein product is CASRWGQLSETQYF.

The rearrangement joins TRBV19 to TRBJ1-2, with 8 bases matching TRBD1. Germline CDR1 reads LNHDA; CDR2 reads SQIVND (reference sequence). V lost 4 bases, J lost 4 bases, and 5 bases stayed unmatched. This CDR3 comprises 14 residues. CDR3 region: CASSTPGQAYGYTF. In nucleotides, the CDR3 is TGTGCCAGTAGTACCCCGGGACAGGCCTATGGCTACACCTTC.

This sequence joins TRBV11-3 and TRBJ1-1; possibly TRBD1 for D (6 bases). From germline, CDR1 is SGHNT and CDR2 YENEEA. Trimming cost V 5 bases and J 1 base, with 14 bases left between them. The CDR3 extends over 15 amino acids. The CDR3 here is CASSPLGQWNTEAFF. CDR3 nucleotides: TGTGCCAGCAGCCCGTTGGGACAATGGAACACTGAAGCTTTCTTT.

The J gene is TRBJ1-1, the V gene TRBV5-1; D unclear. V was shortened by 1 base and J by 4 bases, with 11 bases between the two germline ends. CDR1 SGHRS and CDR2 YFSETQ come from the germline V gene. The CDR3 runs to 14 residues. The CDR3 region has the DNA TGCGCCAGCAGCTTGATTGGAGAATCCACTGAAGCTTTCTTT. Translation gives CASSLIGESTEAFF.

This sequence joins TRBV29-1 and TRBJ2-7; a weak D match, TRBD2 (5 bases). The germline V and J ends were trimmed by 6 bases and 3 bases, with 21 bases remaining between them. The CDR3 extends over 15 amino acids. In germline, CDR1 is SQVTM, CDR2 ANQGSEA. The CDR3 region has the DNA TGCAGCGTCCGGACTGGGATGGCCTTAAACTACGAGCAGTACTTC. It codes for CSVRTGMALNYEQYF.

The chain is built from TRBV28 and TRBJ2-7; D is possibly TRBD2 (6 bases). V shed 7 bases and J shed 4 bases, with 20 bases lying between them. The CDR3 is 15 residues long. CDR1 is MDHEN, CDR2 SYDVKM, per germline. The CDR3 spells CASNAGLPTEYEQYF. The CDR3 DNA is TGTGCCAGCAATGCGGGACTCCCGACGGAGTACGAGCAGTACTTC.

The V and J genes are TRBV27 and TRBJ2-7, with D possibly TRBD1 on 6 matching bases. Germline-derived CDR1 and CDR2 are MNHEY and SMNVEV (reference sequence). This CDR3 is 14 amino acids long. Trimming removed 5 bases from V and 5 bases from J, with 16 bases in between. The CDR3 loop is CASSPDTGRHEQYF. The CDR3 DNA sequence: TGTGCCAGCAGTCCGGATACAGGGCGCCACGAGCAGTACTTC.

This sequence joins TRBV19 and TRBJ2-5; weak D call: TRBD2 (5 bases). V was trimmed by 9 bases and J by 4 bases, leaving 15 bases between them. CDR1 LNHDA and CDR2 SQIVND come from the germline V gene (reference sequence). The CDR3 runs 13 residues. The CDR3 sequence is CASTRRVGETQYF. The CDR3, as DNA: TGTGCCAGCACTCGGCGGGTTGGAGAGACCCAGTACTTC.

Written as DNA, the CDR3 is TGTGCCAGCTTGCGGGGGGGCTGGGAGACCCAGTACTTC. It translates to CASLRGGWETQYF. This chain joins TRBV6-1 and TRBJ2-5; 9 bases are a match to TRBD2. Losses at the gene ends were 8 bases for V and 5 bases for J; bases not matched to a gene: 6. CDR3 size: 13 residues. In germline, CDR1 is MNHNS, CDR2 SASEGT.